These T cell receptor beta chains were read from a single sample in a study of T cell repertoires in cytomegalovirus infection. TCRdb reanalysed the reads using MiXCR and keeps one entry per CDR3 protein. The sample has roughly 700,000 distinct CDR3 sequences; 30% to 40% are singletons. No cognate antigen is known for these TCRs. Here the sequenced sample was cultured PBMCs, taken from culture after CMV antigen stimulation. These receptors were obtained from a human donor in good health (CMV status not recorded). Some clones in this sample may be carry-over from other donors' samples. CDR3s include the opening cysteine and the closing phenylalanine or tryptophan. A D gene is named only where the DNA matches it firmly. The size of a clone is reported for some rows only, either as once, few or many, or as a class for expanded clones.

size: NA; D: NA; J: TRBJ1-5; V: TRBV28; CDR3: CASSPQNSNQPQHF; DNA: TGTGCCAGCAGTCCCCAGAATAGCAATCAGCCCCAGCATTTT
size: NA; D: TRBD2; J: TRBJ2-5; V: TRBV7-2; CDR3: CASSLAGLQHGTQYF; DNA: TGTGCCAGCAGCTTAGCGGGACTACAACATGGGACCCAGTACTTC
size: many; D: TRBD2; J: TRBJ2-7; V: TRBV12-3/TRBV12-4; CDR3: CASSPGTSGGVPTEQYF; DNA: TGTGCCAGCAGTCCTGGGACTAGCGGGGGGGTCCCGACCGAGCAGTACTTC
size: NA; D: NA; J: TRBJ2-5; V: TRBV12-3/TRBV12-4; CDR3: CASTTRRRGETQYF; DNA: TGTGCCAGCACCACCCGGAGGCGGGGAGAGACCCAGTACTTC
size: NA; D: NA; J: TRBJ1-4; V: TRBV7-9; CDR3: CASSFGQLNEKLFF; DNA: TGTGCCAGCAGCTTCGGACAGCTAAATGAAAAACTGTTTTTT
size: NA; D: NA; J: TRBJ2-3; V: TRBV20-1; CDR3: CSAGGRGTDTQYF; DNA: TGCAGTGCTGGGGGGCGGGGCACAGATACGCAGTATTTT
size: NA; D: NA; J: TRBJ1-4; V: TRBV7-9; CDR3: CASSSDGINEKLFF; DNA: TGTGCCAGCAGCTCGGACGGAATTAATGAAAAACTGTTTTTT
size: few; D: NA; J: TRBJ1-5; V: TRBV20-1; CDR3: CSARARGFHQPQHF; DNA: TGCAGTGCTAGAGCCAGGGGATTCCATCAGCCCCAGCATTTT
size: few; D: TRBD1; J: TRBJ2-1; V: TRBV5-1; CDR3: CASSPPGTGGYNEQFF; DNA: TGCGCCAGCAGCCCTCCCGGGACAGGGGGCTACAATGAGCAGTTCTTC
size: NA; D: TRBD2; J: TRBJ2-6; V: TRBV7-9; CDR3: CASSSSTSGGSGANVLTF; DNA: TGTGCCAGCAGCTCGAGCACTAGCGGGGGCTCTGGGGCCAACGTCCTGACTTTC
size: few; D: TRBD1; J: TRBJ2-3; V: TRBV7-2; CDR3: CASSPRTPGGGTQYF; DNA: TGTGCCAGCAGCCCCCGAACGCCAGGGGGCGGTACGCAGTATTTT
size: NA; D: NA; J: TRBJ2-1; V: TRBV6-1; CDR3: CASSGDDSYNEQFF; DNA: TGTGCCAGCAGTGGCGACGACTCCTACAATGAGCAGTTCTTC
size: NA; D: NA; J: TRBJ1-5; V: TRBV2; CDR3: CASSEWRGEGYQPQHF; DNA: TGTGCCAGCAGTGAATGGAGAGGGGAGGGTTATCAGCCCCAGCATTTT
size: many; D: TRBD2; J: TRBJ2-3; V: TRBV7-2; CDR3: CASSPLRAGPSTDTQYF; DNA: TGTGCCAGCAGCCCCCTGCGAGCGGGACCTAGCACAGATACGCAGTATTTT
size: NA; D: NA; J: TRBJ2-5; V: TRBV2; CDR3: CASSGDSSETQYF; DNA: TGTGCCAGCAGTGGCGACAGCTCCGAGACCCAGTACTTC
size: many; D: NA; J: TRBJ1-1; V: TRBV7-8; CDR3: CASSLVAGRAQEAFF; DNA: TGTGCCAGCAGCTTAGTAGCGGGCAGAGCCCAGGAAGCTTTCTTT
size: NA; D: NA; J: TRBJ2-3; V: TRBV9; CDR3: CASSVGRADTQYF; DNA: TGTGCCAGCAGCGTAGGTAGGGCAGATACGCAGTATTTT
size: NA; D: TRBD1; J: TRBJ2-5; V: TRBV15; CDR3: CATTRDRAEETQYF; DNA: TGTGCCACCACCCGGGACAGGGCGGAAGAGACCCAGTACTTC
size: NA; D: NA; J: TRBJ2-1; V: TRBV5-1; CDR3: CASSWRGRSTYNEQFF; DNA: TGCGCCAGCAGCTGGAGGGGCAGATCTACCTACAATGAGCAGTTCTTC
size: NA; D: NA; J: TRBJ2-1; V: TRBV5-1; CDR3: CASSVGTRGNEQFF; DNA: TGCGCCAGCAGCGTCGGGACTCGCGGGAATGAGCAGTTCTTC
size: few; D: TRBD2; J: TRBJ2-7; V: TRBV7-2; CDR3: CASSLVPSGGIYEQYF; DNA: TGTGCCAGCAGCTTAGTGCCTAGCGGGGGCATCTACGAGCAGTACTTC
size: NA; D: NA; J: TRBJ2-7; V: TRBV19; CDR3: CASSGRGHEQYF; DNA: TGTGCCAGTAGTGGTCGGGGCCACGAGCAGTACTTC
size: NA; D: NA; J: TRBJ2-1; V: TRBV6-2/TRBV6-3; CDR3: CAIRGLPRGEQFF; DNA: TGTGCCATCCGGGGACTCCCAAGGGGGGAGCAGTTCTTC
size: once; D: TRBD1; J: TRBJ1-2; V: TRBV2; CDR3: CASSPGTGFYGYTF; DNA: TGTGCCAGCAGTCCCGGGACAGGGTTCTATGGCTACACCTTC
size: NA; D: NA; J: TRBJ1-5; V: TRBV20-1; CDR3: CSARFPYSNQPQHF; DNA: TGCAGTGCTAGATTCCCTTATAGCAATCAGCCCCAGCATTTT
size: few; D: NA; J: TRBJ2-6; V: TRBV19; CDR3: CATRHVGAGANVLTF; DNA: TGTGCCACCCGTCATGTCGGCGCTGGGGCCAACGTCCTGACTTTC